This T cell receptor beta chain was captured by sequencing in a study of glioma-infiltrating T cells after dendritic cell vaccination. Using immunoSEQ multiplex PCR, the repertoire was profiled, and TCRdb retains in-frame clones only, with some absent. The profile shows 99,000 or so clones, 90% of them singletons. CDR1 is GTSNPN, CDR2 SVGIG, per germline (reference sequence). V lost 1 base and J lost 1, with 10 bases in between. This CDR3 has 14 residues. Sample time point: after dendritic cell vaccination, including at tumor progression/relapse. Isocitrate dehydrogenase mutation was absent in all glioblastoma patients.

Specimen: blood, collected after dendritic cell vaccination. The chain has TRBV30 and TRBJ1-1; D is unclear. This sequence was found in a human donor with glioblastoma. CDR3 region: CAWSGRGGNTEAFF. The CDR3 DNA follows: TGTGCCTGGAGTGGTCGCGGAGGGAACACTGAAGCTTTCTTT.